A selection of T cell receptor beta chains follows, all from one sample in a study of blood T cell repertoires in COVID-19. Sequencing used immunoSEQ multiplex PCR; TCRdb keeps in-frame clones, though not all of them. The data show 150,000 to 200,000 clones, with around 76% seen just once and less than 20% held by the top ten. Sequencing input: PBMCs or T cells enriched from blood (not recorded which). Source of these receptors: a woman between 50 and 59 years old with acute COVID-19. Each CDR3 is given with its conserved first and last residue. A D gene is named only where the DNA matches it firmly. The size field is filled for only some rows; it gives once, few, many or a size class.

v_gene	j_gene	abundance	d_gene	CDR3aa	CDR3nt
TRBV5-6	TRBJ1-5	NA	TRBD1	CASSGQGAYQPQHF	TGTGCCAGCAGCGGGCAGGGGGCTTATCAGCCCCAGCATTTT
TRBV27	TRBJ1-6	NA	NA	CASSLVVGGLGSPLHF	TGTGCCAGCAGTTTAGTCGTGGGGGGGTTGGGTTCACCCCTCCACTTT
TRBV11-3	TRBJ1-3	NA	NA	CASSSIGALGASGNTIYF	TGTGCCAGCAGCTCGATAGGCGCGCTGGGGGCTTCTGGAAACACCATATATTTT
TRBV3-1/TRBV3-2	TRBJ2-1	NA	TRBD2	CASSLLAGAVSSYNEQFF	TGTGCCAGCAGCCTACTAGCGGGGGCCGTGAGCTCCTACAATGAGCAGTTCTTC
TRBV19	TRBJ1-2	few	TRBD1	CASSSDRVGGYTF	TGTGCCAGTAGTTCGGACAGGGTCGGTGGCTACACCTTC
TRBV29-1	TRBJ1-1	few	NA	CSVEGGVNTEAFF	TGCAGCGTTGAAGGCGGGGTGAACACTGAAGCTTTCTTT
TRBV3-1/TRBV3-2	TRBJ2-1	NA	TRBD2	CASSQESGGAVNEQFF	TGTGCCAGCAGCCAAGAAAGCGGGGGGGCGGTCAATGAGCAGTTCTTC
TRBV7-9	TRBJ2-1	few	NA	CASSLAGGTNNEQFF	TGTGCCAGCAGCTTAGCGGGGGGAACCAACAATGAGCAGTTCTTC
TRBV7-8	TRBJ2-5	many	TRBD2	CASSFGLAGGYKETQYF	TGTGCCAGCAGCTTCGGATTAGCGGGGGGTTATAAAGAGACCCAGTACTTC
TRBV21-1	TRBJ1-3	once	NA	CASSKAGRGRRGNTIYF	TGTGCCAGCAGCAAAGCGGGCAGGGGGCGACGGGGAAACACCATATATTTT
TRBV28	TRBJ1-5	NA	NA	CASSLPRQFSNQPQHF	TGTGCCAGCAGCCTACCCCGACAGTTTAGCAATCAGCCCCAGCATTTT
TRBV7-2	TRBJ1-2	few	NA	CASSSGQTLYGYTF	TGTGCCAGCAGCTCCGGACAGACCCTCTATGGCTACACCTTC
TRBV6-5	TRBJ1-2	NA	NA	CASSKSQGYGYTF	TGTGCCAGCAGTAAATCACAGGGCTATGGCTACACCTTC
TRBV7-6	TRBJ1-5	NA	NA	CASSLRTGIGNQPQHF	TGTGCCAGCAGCTTAAGGACGGGGATCGGTAATCAGCCCCAGCATTTT
TRBV6-5	TRBJ1-3	NA	TRBD1	CASSHLQGAGNTIYF	TGTGCCAGCAGTCACCTCCAGGGGGCCGGAAACACCATATATTTT
TRBV3-1/TRBV3-2	TRBJ2-3	NA	TRBD1	CASSQDVDRVFTDTQYF	TGTGCCAGCAGCCAAGATGTGGACAGGGTATTCACAGATACGCAGTATTTT
TRBV2	TRBJ1-4	NA	TRBD1	CASSVGGTTGSEKLFF	TGTGCCAGCAGTGTAGGGGGCACAACGGGAAGTGAAAAACTGTTTTTT
TRBV15	TRBJ1-2	NA	TRBD1	CATSGSLLQGASYGYTF	TGTGCCACCAGCGGAAGTCTCCTACAGGGGGCCAGCTATGGCTACACCTTC
TRBV12-3/TRBV12-4	TRBJ1-2	NA	NA	CASPTEGEYGYTF	TGTGCCAGCCCAACGGAGGGCGAGTATGGCTACACCTTC
TRBV9	TRBJ2-1	NA	NA	CASSVPPRDEQFF	TGTGCCAGCAGCGTACCCCCCCGGGATGAGCAGTTCTTC
TRBV10-3	TRBJ2-5	NA	NA	CAISESGLIEETQYF	TGTGCCATCAGTGAGTCGGGACTTATAGAAGAGACCCAGTACTTC
TRBV4-3	TRBJ1-4	NA	NA	CASSQGDPGDVLFF	TGCGCCAGCAGCCAGGGAGACCCGGGGGACGTGCTGTTTTTT
TRBV7-9	TRBJ1-2	NA	NA	CASSLGEASYGYTF	TGTGCCAGCAGCTTAGGGGAGGCTAGCTATGGCTACACCTTC
TRBV6-5	TRBJ2-3	NA	TRBD2	CASSWGGRADTQYF	TGTGCCAGCAGTTGGGGGGGGAGGGCAGATACGCAGTATTTT
TRBV7-8	TRBJ1-2	few	NA	CASTPGDLYGYTF	TGTGCCAGCACCCCAGGGGACCTCTATGGCTACACCTTC
TRBV14	TRBJ2-5	NA	NA	CASSQQRETQYF	TGTGCCAGCAGCCAACAGAGGGAGACCCAGTACTTC
TRBV25-1	TRBJ2-3	NA	TRBD2	CASSEHQGLASTDTQYF	TGTGCCAGCAGTGAACATCAGGGACTAGCGTCGACAGATACGCAGTATTTT
TRBV5-1	TRBJ1-2	NA	TRBD1	CASSLSDRASGYTF	TGCGCCAGCAGCTTGTCGGACAGGGCGAGTGGCTACACCTTC
TRBV20-1	TRBJ2-4	NA	NA	CSASEDGRGGNIQYF	TGCAGTGCTAGTGAGGATGGGAGGGGGGGGAACATTCAGTACTTC
TRBV9	TRBJ2-2	NA	TRBD2	CASSVAGGLTGELFF	TGTGCCAGCAGCGTAGCGGGGGGGCTTACCGGGGAGCTGTTTTTT
TRBV5-3	TRBJ2-3	NA	NA	CARSLARVPYTDTQYF	TGTGCCAGAAGCTTGGCCAGGGTACCTTACACAGATACGCAGTATTTT
TRBV19	TRBJ1-4	NA	TRBD1	CATSRGMGNEKLFF	TGTGCCACCTCCAGGGGGATGGGTAATGAAAAACTGTTTTTT
TRBV7-2	TRBJ1-5	few	NA	CASSFKGDQPQHF	TGTGCCAGCAGCTTTAAGGGAGATCAGCCCCAGCATTTT
TRBV5-1	TRBJ2-3	NA	TRBD1	CASTEQGSIRTDTQYF	TGCGCCAGCACCGAACAGGGGAGTATTAGGACAGATACGCAGTATTTT
TRBV18	TRBJ2-1	once	NA	CASSPSTGGVNEQFF	TGTGCCAGCTCACCCTCCACAGGGGGGGTAAATGAGCAGTTCTTC
TRBV7-2	TRBJ1-5	NA	TRBD1	CASSRTGYLEPQHF	TGTGCCAGCAGCCGGACAGGGTATTTGGAGCCCCAGCATTTT
TRBV9	TRBJ2-3	NA	NA	CASSPDYTDTQYF	TGTGCCAGCAGCCCGGACTACACAGATACGCAGTATTTT
TRBV28	TRBJ1-1	NA	NA	CASRDGTGPKGEAFF	TGTGCCAGCAGGGACGGTACAGGGCCTAAAGGTGAAGCTTTCTTT
TRBV12-1	TRBJ2-1	few	NA	CASSFGCGTPSDLSSYNEQFF	NA
TRBV3-1/TRBV3-2	TRBJ1-4	once	TRBD1	CASSQATGSAEKLFF	TGTGCCAGCAGCCAAGCGACAGGGTCCGCTGAAAAACTGTTTTTT
TRBV4-1	TRBJ2-2	few	NA	CASSQDRIGTGELFF	TGCGCCAGCAGCCAAGACAGGATTGGCACCGGGGAGCTGTTTTTT
TRBV19	TRBJ1-1	few	NA	CASSIVTELDTEAFF	TGTGCCAGTAGTATAGTAACAGAATTGGACACTGAAGCTTTCTTT
TRBV7-8	TRBJ2-5	NA	NA	CASSLETAKSQYF	TGTGCCAGCAGCTTAGAGACTGCCAAGTCCCAGTACTTC
TRBV19	TRBJ1-5	few	NA	CASTTGAGVAYSNQPQHF	TGTGCCAGTACCACTGGGGCAGGGGTGGCCTATAGCAATCAGCCCCAGCATTTT
TRBV28	TRBJ2-2	NA	TRBD2	CASRGGPANTGELFF	TGTGCCAGCCGCGGGGGACCTGCGAACACCGGGGAGCTGTTTTTT
TRBV20-1	TRBJ1-1	NA	NA	CSASPMTEAFF	TGCAGTGCTAGTCCCATGACTGAAGCTTTCTTT
TRBV6-5	TRBJ1-2	NA	NA	CASDSEGGTGYGYTF	TGTGCCAGCGACTCTGAGGGGGGGACCGGCTATGGCTACACCTTC
TRBV9	TRBJ1-4	NA	TRBD1	CASSELSGGEKLFF	TGTGCCAGCAGCGAATTGTCAGGGGGTGAAAAACTGTTTTTT
TRBV6-5	TRBJ2-3	once	TRBD1	CASRDRASDTQYF	TGTGCCAGCAGGGACAGGGCTTCAGATACGCAGTATTTT